Following are 2 T cell receptor beta chains from one sample sequenced in a study of blood T cell repertoires in COVID-19. TCRdb's copy holds only in-frame clones and misses some; the assay was immunoSEQ multiplex PCR. The sample includes about 190,000 clones, around 90% seen only once; the top ten take roughly 6.7%. The sequencing sample was made of peripheral blood. These receptor sequences come from a man aged 35-49 years with acute or convalescent COVID-19.

The chain uses TRBV6-5 and TRBJ1-6; perhaps TRBD1 as D (5 bases). V dropped 8 bases and J dropped 10 bases, with 18 bases sitting between them. The germline V gene encodes CDR1 MNHEY and CDR2 SVGAGI. CDR3 size: 14 residues. This CDR3 is CASRWGGEESPLHF. The CDR3 coding sequence is TGTGCCAGCCGTTGGGGAGGGGAGGAATCACCCCTCCACTTT.

The chain combines TRBV15 with TRBJ1-2; the D gene is possibly TRBD1 (6 bases). The CDR3 spans 13 residues. Germline-derived CDR1 and CDR2 are LNHNV and YYDKDF (reference sequence). The germline V and J ends were trimmed by 2 bases and 8 bases, with 12 bases remaining between them. The CDR3 bases are TGTGCCACCAGCAGACTAACAGGGCAAGGCTACACCTTC. It yields the protein CATSRLTGQGYTF.